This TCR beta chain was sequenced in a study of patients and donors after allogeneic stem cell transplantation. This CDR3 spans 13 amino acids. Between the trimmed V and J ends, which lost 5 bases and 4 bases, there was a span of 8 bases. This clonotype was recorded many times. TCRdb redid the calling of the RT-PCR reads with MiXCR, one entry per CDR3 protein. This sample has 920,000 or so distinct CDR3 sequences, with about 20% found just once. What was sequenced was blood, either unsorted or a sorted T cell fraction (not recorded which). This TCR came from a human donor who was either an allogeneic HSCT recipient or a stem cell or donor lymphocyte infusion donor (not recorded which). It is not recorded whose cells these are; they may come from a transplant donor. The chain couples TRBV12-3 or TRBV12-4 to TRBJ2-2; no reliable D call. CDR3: CASSLTFTGELFF. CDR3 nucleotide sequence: TGTGCCAGCAGTCTCACATTCACCGGGGAGCTGTTTTTT.